The rows below give T cell receptor beta chains drawn from one sample of a study of T cells in Graves' hyperthyroidism and ophthalmopathy. TCRdb re-analysed the multiplex PCR reads in MiXCR, keeping a single row per CDR3 protein. This sample has 650,000 to 850,000 distinct CDR3 sequences; about 19% occur once, and the top ten carry around 17%. Sequencing used blood. These receptors were collected from a woman aged 50 to 60 with Graves' hyperthyroidism that later progressed to Graves' ophthalmopathy. Both conserved end residues are part of each CDR3. Fields, in order: V gene, J gene, clone size, CDR3 protein. Part of the rows lack a size; the others show once, few, many or a class for expanded clones.

TRBV10-3,TRBJ2-3,-,CAISEPTSGGSTDTQYF
TRBV10-3,TRBJ2-1,few,CAISVQWNEYNEQFF
TRBV2,TRBJ1-1,many,CASLRMNTEAFF
TRBV3-1,TRBJ2-3,-,CASSLGQVHTDTQYF
TRBV14,TRBJ1-4,-,CASSPLGAGTNEKLFF
TRBV5-5,TRBJ2-5,few,CASSLDHVKETQYF
TRBV7-9,TRBJ2-5,-,CASSRLAGGSRETQYF
TRBV7-3,TRBJ2-5,few,CASSFSQEETQYF
TRBV5-5,TRBJ2-3,-,CASSLVVTTDTQYF
TRBV4-2,TRBJ2-7,few,CASSQDPASGTYEQYF
TRBV10-3,TRBJ1-1,many,CAISESTGPNTEAFF
TRBV6-2/TRBV6-3,TRBJ2-5,-,CASSYTGKEAQYF
TRBV6-1,TRBJ1-2,few,CASKSAGGAANYGYTF
TRBV19,TRBJ2-1,-,CASSPLGLAGFDEQFF
TRBV6-5,TRBJ2-5,many,CASSYRTSQETQYF
TRBV7-9,TRBJ2-6,-,CASSASSSGANVLTF
TRBV7-2,TRBJ1-2,-,CASSPGFDGYTF
TRBV3-1,TRBJ1-2,few,CASSQTTTGNYGYTF
TRBV10-3,TRBJ1-6,many,CAIKGGDRNSPLHF
TRBV7-9,TRBJ1-1,-,CASSFRTGPNTEAFF
TRBV14,TRBJ1-4,few,CASSQDFGGTYHEKLFF
TRBV11-2,TRBJ1-2,few,CASSLSGTGLHYGYTF
TRBV7-9,TRBJ2-1,many,CASSLVAGGPVSEQFF
TRBV19,TRBJ1-4,-,CASGTATGHVRNEKLFF
TRBV5-1,TRBJ2-2,many,CASRGTGSPGELFF
TRBV5-1,TRBJ2-1,many,CASSWTLAATYNEQFF
TRBV9,TRBJ2-3,-,CASSASGGADTQYF
TRBV20-1,TRBJ1-1,many,CSARVLGDPTEAFF
TRBV29-1,TRBJ1-2,few,CSVASRTGGLQSYTF